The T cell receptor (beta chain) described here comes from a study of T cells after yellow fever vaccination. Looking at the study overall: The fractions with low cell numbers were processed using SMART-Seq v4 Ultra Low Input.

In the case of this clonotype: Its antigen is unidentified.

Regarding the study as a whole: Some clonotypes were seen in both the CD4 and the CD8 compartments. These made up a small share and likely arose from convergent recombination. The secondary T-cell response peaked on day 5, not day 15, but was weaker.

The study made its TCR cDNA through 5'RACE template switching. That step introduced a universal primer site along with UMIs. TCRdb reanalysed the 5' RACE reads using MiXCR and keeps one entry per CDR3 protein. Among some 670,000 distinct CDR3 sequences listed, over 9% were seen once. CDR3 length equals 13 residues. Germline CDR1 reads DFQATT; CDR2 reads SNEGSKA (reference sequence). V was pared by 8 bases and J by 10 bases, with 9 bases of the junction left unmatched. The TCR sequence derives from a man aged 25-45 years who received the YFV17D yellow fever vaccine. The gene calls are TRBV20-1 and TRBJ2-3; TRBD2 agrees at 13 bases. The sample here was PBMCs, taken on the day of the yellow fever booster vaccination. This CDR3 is CSTGLAGPSPQYF. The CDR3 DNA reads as TGCAGTACGGGACTAGCGGGACCCTCTCCGCAGTATTTT.